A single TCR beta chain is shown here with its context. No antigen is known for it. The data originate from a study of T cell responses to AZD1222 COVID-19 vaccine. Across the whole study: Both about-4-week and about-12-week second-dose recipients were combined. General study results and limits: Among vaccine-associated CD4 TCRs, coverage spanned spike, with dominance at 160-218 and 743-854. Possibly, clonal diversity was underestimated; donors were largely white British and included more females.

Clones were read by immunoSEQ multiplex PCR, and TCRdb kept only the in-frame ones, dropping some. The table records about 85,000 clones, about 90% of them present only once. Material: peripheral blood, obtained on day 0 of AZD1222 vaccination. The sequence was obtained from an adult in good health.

CDR3 nucleotides: TGTGCCAGCAGTGACCCAGCGGGGGGGCCTTTTAGTGAGCAGTTCTTC. Its protein is CASSDPAGGPFSEQFF. The chain links TRBV25-1 to TRBJ2-1, with 10 nucleotides matching TRBD2. With 3 bases clipped from V and 9 bases from J, the junction kept 11 bases outside the gene matches. There are 16 residues in the CDR3. Germline assignment: CDR1 MGHDK and CDR2 SYGVNS.